This entry describes one T cell receptor (beta chain). The sample belongs to a study of blood T cell repertoires in COVID-19. For the study at large: Collection of acute and convalescent COVID-19 samples took place in the United States, Italy and Spain. T cells, B-cell-depleted T cells, or PBMCs provided the cDNA or gDNA that served as material.

Cohort placement rested on clinical history that participants reported themselves. Germline CDR1 reads SGHAT; CDR2 reads FQDESV (reference sequence). The J segment lost 3 bases and the V segment lost 0 bases, leaving 1 base of the junction unmatched. The CDR3 extends over 16 amino acids. Methods used by the authors: Reference gene primer amplification gave estimated nucleated cell counts. Assay used: immunoSEQ multiplex PCR; TCRdb lists only in-frame clones, some missing. The V and J calls and clone size are taken from that table; D and trimming were inferred from the DNA. The sample contains about 310,000 clones, 75% to 90% of which appear only once.

The sequenced sample consisted of PBMCs or T cells enriched from blood (not recorded which). V and J are TRBV11-1 and TRBJ2-1, with 11 bases lining up with TRBD2. The sequence came from a woman between 40 and 55 years old who had recovered from COVID-19. The CDR3 DNA follows: TGTGCCAGCAGCTTAGCGGGGACTAGCGGCTACAATGAGCAGTTCTTC. It specifies CASSLAGTSGYNEQFF.